Listed below are T cell receptor beta chains from one sample, sequenced in a study of blood T cell repertoires in COVID-19. Only in-frame clones appear in the TCRdb table, and some are missing; sequencing was by immunoSEQ multiplex PCR. The table shows 200,000 to 300,000 clones, with around 84% occurring only once. The sequenced sample consisted of peripheral blood. The receptors were sampled from a man in his sixties with acute or convalescent COVID-19. Both conserved end residues are part of each CDR3. D genes are given only for firm matches. The size of a clone is reported for some rows only, either as once, few or many, or as a class for expanded clones.

j_call | v_call | d_call | clone_size | cdr3_nt | cdr3_aa
TRBJ1-2 | TRBV7-6 | TRBD1 | . | TGTGCCAGCTCACCTGACAGGGGCGTCAGCTATGGCTACACCTTC | CASSPDRGVSYGYTF
TRBJ1-2 | TRBV19 | TRBD1 | . | TGTGCCAGTAGGGAACAGGGGGCGGACTATGGCTACACCTTC | CASREQGADYGYTF
TRBJ1-1 | TRBV19 | TRBD1 | . | TGTGCCAGTAGAATGACAGGGGTTATGAACACTGAAGCTTTCTTT | CASRMTGVMNTEAFF
TRBJ2-7 | TRBV19 | TRBD1 | . | TGTGCCAGTACAACCCCGGGACAGCCCTACGAGCAGTACTTC | CASTTPGQPYEQYF
TRBJ2-3 | TRBV10-3 | TRBD2 | few | TGTGCCATCAGTGAAGCGACTAGCGGGGGACGCACAGATACGCAGTATTTT | CAISEATSGGRTDTQYF
TRBJ2-5 | TRBV5-1 | TRBD1 | once | TGCGCCAGCAGCTTACAGGGGGCCCAAGAGACCCAGTACTTC | CASSLQGAQETQYF
TRBJ2-7 | TRBV30 | . | . | TGTGCCTGGAGTGTTGGACACGCCGAGCAGTACTTC | CAWSVGHAEQYF
TRBJ1-5 | TRBV19 | . | . | TGTGCCAGTAGTATCGACAGAGATCAGCCCCAGCATTTT | CASSIDRDQPQHF
TRBJ2-2 | TRBV4-2 | . | . | TGTGCCAGCAGAGCCAGGGTGGACAGCGACACCGGGGAGCTGTTTTTT | CASRARVDSDTGELFF
TRBJ2-1 | TRBV15 | TRBD2 | . | TGTGCCACCAGCAGGCAGACTAGCGATGAGCAGTTCTTC | CATSRQTSDEQFF
TRBJ1-2 | TRBV18 | TRBD1 | . | TGTGCCAGCTCCCAAACAGGGGTAAATGGCTACACCTTC | CASSQTGVNGYTF
TRBJ2-2 | TRBV5-1 | TRBD2 | . | TGCGCCAGCAGCCGAGGGCTAGCGGGCACCGGGGAGCTGTTTTTT | CASSRGLAGTGELFF
TRBJ2-2 | TRBV5-5 | . | . | TGTGCCAGCAGCTCGTTTGGGACTAACACCGGGGAGCTGTTTTTT | CASSSFGTNTGELFF
TRBJ2-7 | TRBV2 | TRBD1 | . | TGTGCCAGCCGGGACAGGGGCTACGAGCAGTACTTC | CASRDRGYEQYF